Below are 24 T cell receptor beta chains sequenced from a single sample in a study of blood T cell repertoires in COVID-19. Using immunoSEQ multiplex PCR, the repertoire was profiled, and TCRdb retains in-frame clones only, with some absent. The data contain about 110,000 clones, roughly 91% of them seen just once; the ten biggest clones take up over 3%. The sample taken for sequencing was peripheral blood. The source of these receptors is a woman aged 45-65 years with acute or convalescent COVID-19.

The chain employs TRBV4-2 and TRBJ1-5; no firm D call. The CDR3 is 14 amino acids. Germline V gene data show CDR1 as LGHNA and CDR2 as YNFKEQ. Trimming left V 6 bases short and J 7 bases short, with 16 bases between. The CDR3 here is CASSLGRGGQPQHF. The CDR3 coding sequence is TGTGCCAGCAGTCTAGGACGGGGTGGGCAGCCCCAGCATTTT.

This chain uses TRBV5-1 with TRBJ2-7; 10 bases fit TRBD1. This CDR3 is built from 15 residues. CDR1 is SGHRS, CDR2 YFSETQ, per germline. V dropped 3 bases and J dropped 4; count of bases not matched to a gene: 7. The CDR3 nucleotides read TGCGCCAGCAGCTGGACCGGGACAGGGGATTACGAGCAGTACTTC. Amino acid sequence: CASSWTGTGDYEQYF.

This clone showed up just once. The chain employs TRBV5-1 and TRBJ2-7; 8 nucleotides agree with TRBD1. The length of the CDR3 is 14 residues. Trimming cost V 1 base and J 3 bases; bases outside gene matches: 3. From germline, CDR1 is SGHRS and CDR2 YFSETQ. In DNA form, the CDR3 reads TGCGCCAGCAGCTTGATCGGACAGGGCTACGAGCAGTACTTC. Its translation: CASSLIGQGYEQYF.

This clone was seen only a few times. The rearrangement uses TRBV2 and TRBJ2-7; D unresolved. Trimming shortened V by 5 bases and J by 7 bases, and 12 bases separated the two germline ends. CDR1 SNHLY and CDR2 FYNNEI come from the germline V gene. The CDR3 runs to 12 residues. CDR3 loop: CASSLVAREQYF. The CDR3, as DNA: TGTGCCAGCAGTTTGGTAGCCCGTGAGCAGTACTTC.

The chain uses TRBV4-1 and TRBJ2-7, with TRBD1 identical over 10 bases. V was pared by 0 bases and J by 5 bases, with 13 bases of the junction left unmatched. CDR1 MGHRA and CDR2 YSYEKL come from the germline V gene. This CDR3 is 18 amino acids long. The CDR3 DNA follows: TGCGCCAGCAGCCAAGAAGGCCACGGGACAGGGGTTAGGAACGAGCAGTACTTC. Its translation: CASSQEGHGTGVRNEQYF.

The chain combines TRBV28 with TRBJ2-7, with D uncertain. Germline-derived CDR1 and CDR2 are MDHEN and SYDVKM. Between the trimmed V and J ends, which lost 5 bases and 3 bases, there was a span of 8 bases. The CDR3 length is 12 residues. The DNA of the CDR3 is TGTGCCAGCAGTCTTCTATTCTACGAGCAGTACTTC. Its protein is CASSLLFYEQYF.

This clone was recorded a few times. This CDR3 is CASSPQSGINEKLFF. The CDR3, as DNA: TGTGCCAGCTCACCACAATCCGGGATAAATGAAAAACTGTTTTTT. The chain joins TRBV18 to TRBJ1-4; no definite D call. Trimming took off 1 base at V and 5 bases at J, with 11 bases between the two ends. The CDR3 totals 15 residues. Germline assignment: CDR1 KGHSH and CDR2 LQKENI.

The chain has TRBV5-1 and TRBJ2-1, with 9 nucleotides matching TRBD2. CDR3 length: 12 amino acids. The germline gives CDR1 SGHRS, CDR2 YFSETQ. The V gene end was trimmed by 7 bases and the J gene end by 7 bases; junction bases not matched to a gene: 3. The CDR3 reads CASGLAGNEQFF. As DNA, the CDR3 is TGCGCCAGCGGGCTAGCGGGGAATGAGCAGTTCTTC.

V and J are TRBV7-9 and TRBJ2-5; 10 bases fit TRBD1. The CDR3 sequence is 15 residues long. Germline V gene data show CDR1 as SEHNR and CDR2 as FQNEAQ (reference sequence). With 0 bases clipped from V and 5 bases from J, the junction kept 3 bases outside the gene matches. The CDR3 bases are TGTGCCAGCAGCTTAGCGACAGGGGGCCGGGAGACCCAGTACTTC. Translating gives CASSLATGGRETQYF.

This chain links TRBV6-5 with TRBJ2-5; 10 bases align to TRBD1. The CDR3 consists of 14 residues. The germline gives CDR1 MNHEY, CDR2 SVGAGI. Germline trimming cut 7 bases from V and 5 bases from J; bases unmatched to any gene: 7. CDR3: CASTQDRGLETQYF. CDR3 coding DNA: TGTGCCAGCACCCAAGACAGGGGGCTGGAGACCCAGTACTTC.

This chain uses TRBV3-1 (or the pseudogene TRBV3-2) with TRBJ2-2; 9 bases are shared with TRBD1. CDR3 size: 16 residues. Germline lookup yields CDR1 LGHDT and CDR2 YNNKEL (reference sequence). J gave up 6 bases and V 7 bases, and 12 bases lay outside the gene matches. The CDR3 DNA reads TGTGCCAGCAACCTTAGGACAGGGGTTGGTGCCGGGGAGCTGTTTTTT. Translating it yields CASNLRTGVGAGELFF.

This clone has only one observation. The chain joins TRBV11-2 to TRBJ2-7; the match to TRBD1 covers 9 bases. Trimming at V came to 5 bases and at J to 2 bases, leaving 10 bases not matched to a gene. CDR1 and CDR2 (germline): SGHAT, FQNNGV. The CDR3 runs to 16 residues. The CDR3 spells CASSPNPGTGTYEQYF. The CDR3 DNA sequence: TGTGCCAGCAGCCCAAATCCGGGGACAGGGACCTACGAGCAGTACTTC.

This clone turned up a few times. V usage is TRBV7-9 and J usage is TRBJ2-1; TRBD2 aligns across 13 bases. The germline gives CDR1 SEHNR, CDR2 FQNEAQ (reference sequence). The J segment lost 7 bases and the V segment lost 1 base, leaving 7 bases of the junction unmatched. This CDR3 has 17 amino acids. The CDR3 sequence is CASSLGTSGSVMNEQFF. CDR3 nucleotide sequence: TGTGCCAGCAGCTTAGGGACTAGCGGGAGCGTCATGAATGAGCAGTTCTTC.

This rearrangement joins TRBV19 to TRBJ2-4; possibly TRBD1 for D (6 bases). The CDR3 runs 16 residues. In germline, CDR1 is LNHDA, CDR2 SQIVND (reference sequence). Trimming shortened V by 3 bases and J by 4 bases, and 16 bases separated the two germline ends. CDR3 DNA: TGTGCCAGTAGTATCGGCCCCCGGGGACAAAAAAACATTCAGTACTTC. Its translation: CASSIGPRGQKNIQYF.

The chain combines TRBV2 with TRBJ2-7; 8 bases map to TRBD2. Germline lookup yields CDR1 SNHLY and CDR2 FYNNEI. The length of the CDR3 is 15 residues. Trimming took 7 bases from V and 2 from J; bases not matched to a gene: 10. The CDR3 bases are TGTGCCAGCAAGGAGGGACTAGTCGTAGCCTACGAGCAGTACTTC. This translates into CASKEGLVVAYEQYF.

CDR3 residues: CASSPPGQIPGNTIYF. The CDR3 nucleotides read TGTGCCAGCTCACCCCCCGGACAGATCCCTGGAAACACCATATATTTT. The V gene is TRBV18, the J gene TRBJ1-3; tentative D call: TRBD1 (6 bases). CDR1 and CDR2 from the germline V gene are KGHSH and LQKENI. This CDR3 contains 16 residues. The V end was cut by 3 bases, the J end by 2 bases, with 14 bases between.

This chain joins TRBV10-2 and TRBJ1-1; a weak D match, TRBD1 (6 bases). The V gene lost 6 bases and the J gene lost 0 bases, with 11 bases spanning the gap. Germline CDR1 is WSHSY and CDR2 is SAAADI. The CDR3 consists of 14 residues. CDR3 in amino acids: CASRNREMNTEAFF. The CDR3 DNA reads as TGCGCCAGCAGAAACAGGGAGATGAACACTGAAGCTTTCTTT.

In this sample, this clone turned up once. The chain is built from TRBV5-1 and TRBJ2-2; 7 bases match TRBD1. Unmatched junction bases numbered 6, after V lost 3 bases and J lost 4 bases. CDR1 and CDR2 (germline): SGHRS, YFSETQ. This CDR3 has 15 amino acids. For the CDR3, the DNA is TGCGCCAGCAGCTCTACAGGGGTCGTCACCGGGGAGCTGTTTTTT. As protein: CASSSTGVVTGELFF.

The genes are TRBV6-6 and TRBJ2-3; 7 nucleotides match TRBD1. Germline-derived CDR1 and CDR2 are MNHNY and SVGAGI (reference sequence). The V gene end was trimmed by 7 bases and the J gene end by 1 base; junction bases not matched to a gene: 5. CDR3 size: 14 residues. The CDR3 DNA follows: TGTGCCAGCAATCCTACAGGGGGCACAGATACGCAGTATTTT. This translates into CASNPTGGTDTQYF.

CDR3 sequence: CASTGTPSYEQYF. Written as DNA, the CDR3 is TGTGCCAGTACCGGGACTCCCTCGTACGAGCAGTACTTC. This sequence joins TRBV19 and TRBJ2-7; a weak D match, TRBD2 (6 bases). This CDR3 has 13 residues. Trimming pared 7 bases from V and 4 bases from J, leaving 14 bases between. Germline assignment: CDR1 LNHDA and CDR2 SQIVND (reference sequence).

The gene calls are TRBV3-1 (or the pseudogene TRBV3-2) and TRBJ2-7, with 11 bases that match TRBD1. Germline CDR1 and CDR2: LGHDT and YNNKEL (reference sequence). V was clipped by 4 bases and J by 7 bases; unmatched bases: 9. The CDR3 has 15 amino acids. The CDR3 sequence: CASSPGTGGPREQYF. Written as DNA, the CDR3 is TGTGCCAGCAGCCCTGGGACAGGGGGTCCTCGTGAGCAGTACTTC.

The genes are TRBV6-5 and TRBJ2-2, with 7 bases that match TRBD1. The CDR3 spans 15 residues. Germline lookup yields CDR1 MNHEY and CDR2 SVGAGI. Germline trimming cut 6 bases from V and 0 bases from J; bases unmatched to any gene: 4. Here the CDR3 reads CASRKGTANTGELFF. In DNA form, the CDR3 reads TGTGCCAGCAGGAAGGGGACAGCGAACACCGGGGAGCTGTTTTTT.

The chain is built from TRBV3-1 (or the pseudogene TRBV3-2) and TRBJ2-7, with TRBD1 matching over 10 bases. Germline assignment: CDR1 LGHDT and CDR2 YNNKEL (reference sequence). The CDR3 sequence is 14 residues long. Trimming took 4 bases from V and 6 from J; bases not matched to a gene: 6. The chain's CDR3 is CASSRPGQGSEQYF. CDR3 bases: TGTGCCAGCAGCCGGCCGGGACAGGGGAGCGAGCAGTACTTC.

The V gene is TRBV3-1 (or the pseudogene TRBV3-2), the J gene TRBJ1-3, with D unresolved. With 3 bases removed from V and 7 bases from J, the gap between germline ends came to 10 bases. Germline assignment: CDR1 LGHDT and CDR2 YNNKEL (reference sequence). This CDR3 spans 13 amino acids. Here the CDR3 reads CASSQTWANTIYF. The CDR3 bases are TGTGCCAGCAGCCAGACATGGGCGAACACCATATATTTT.